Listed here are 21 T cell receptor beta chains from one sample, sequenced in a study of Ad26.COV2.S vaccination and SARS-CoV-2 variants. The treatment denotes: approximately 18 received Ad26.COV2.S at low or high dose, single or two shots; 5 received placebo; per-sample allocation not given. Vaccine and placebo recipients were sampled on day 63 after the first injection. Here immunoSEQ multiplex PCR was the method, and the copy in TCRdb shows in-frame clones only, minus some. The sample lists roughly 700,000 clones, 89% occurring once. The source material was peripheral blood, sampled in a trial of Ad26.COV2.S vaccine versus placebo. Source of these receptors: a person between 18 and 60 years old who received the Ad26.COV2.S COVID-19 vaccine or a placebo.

The chain's CDR3 is CASSLHTYEQYF. The CDR3 DNA reads TGTGCCAGCAGCCTACACACCTACGAGCAGTACTTC. The rearrangement links TRBV7-9 to TRBJ2-7; D gene uncertain. CDR3 length: 12 amino acids. V was cut by 5 bases and J by 2 bases, with 7 bases left in between. The germline gives CDR1 SEHNR, CDR2 FQNEAQ (reference sequence).

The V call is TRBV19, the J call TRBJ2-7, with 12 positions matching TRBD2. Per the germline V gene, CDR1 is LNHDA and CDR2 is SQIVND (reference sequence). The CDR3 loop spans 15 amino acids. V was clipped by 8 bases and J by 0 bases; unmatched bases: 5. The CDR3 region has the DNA TGTGCCAGTGGTGGACTAGCGGGGACCTCCTACGAGCAGTACTTC. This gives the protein CASGGLAGTSYEQYF.

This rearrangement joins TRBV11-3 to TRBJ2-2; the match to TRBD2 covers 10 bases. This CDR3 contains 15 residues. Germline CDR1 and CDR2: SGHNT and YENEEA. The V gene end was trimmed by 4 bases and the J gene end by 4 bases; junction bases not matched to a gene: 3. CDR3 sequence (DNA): TGTGCCAGCAGCTCTATAGCGGGAGGCACCGGGGAGCTGTTTTTT. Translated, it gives CASSSIAGGTGELFF.

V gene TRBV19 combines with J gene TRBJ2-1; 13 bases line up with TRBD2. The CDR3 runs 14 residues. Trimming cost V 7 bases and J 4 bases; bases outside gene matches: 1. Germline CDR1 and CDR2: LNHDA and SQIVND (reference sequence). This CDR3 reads CASKTSGRYNEQFF. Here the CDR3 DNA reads TGTGCCAGTAAGACTAGCGGGAGGTACAATGAGCAGTTCTTC.

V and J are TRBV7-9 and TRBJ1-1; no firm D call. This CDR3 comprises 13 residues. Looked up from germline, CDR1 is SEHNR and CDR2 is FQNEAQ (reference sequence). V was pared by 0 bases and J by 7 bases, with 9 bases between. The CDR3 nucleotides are TGTGCCAGCAGCTTAGCGCGGGGAGGTGAAGCTTTCTTT. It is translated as CASSLARGGEAFF. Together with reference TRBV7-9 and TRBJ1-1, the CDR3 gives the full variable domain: DTGVSQNPRHKITKRGQNVTFRCDPISEHNRLYWYRQTLGQGPEFLTYFQNEAQLEKSRLLSDRFSAERPKGSFSTLEIQRTEQGDSAMYLCASSLARGGEAFFGQGTRLTVV.

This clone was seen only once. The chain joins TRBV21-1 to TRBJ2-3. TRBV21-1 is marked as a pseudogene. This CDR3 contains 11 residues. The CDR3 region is CASIRKDTQYF. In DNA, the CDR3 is TGTGCCAGCATCCGGAAGGATACGCAGTATTTT.

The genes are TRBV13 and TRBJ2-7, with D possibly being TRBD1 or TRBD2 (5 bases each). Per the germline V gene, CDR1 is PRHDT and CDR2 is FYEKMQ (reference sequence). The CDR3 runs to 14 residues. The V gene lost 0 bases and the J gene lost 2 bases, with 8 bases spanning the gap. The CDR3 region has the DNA TGTGCCAGCAGCTTAGGAGAGGGGACCTACGAGCAGTACTTC. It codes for CASSLGEGTYEQYF.

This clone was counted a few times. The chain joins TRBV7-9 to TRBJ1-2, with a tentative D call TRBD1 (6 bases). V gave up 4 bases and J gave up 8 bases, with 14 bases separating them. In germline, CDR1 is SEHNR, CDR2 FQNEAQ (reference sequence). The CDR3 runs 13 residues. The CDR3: CASSSPGAGGYTF. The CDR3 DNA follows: TGTGCCAGCAGCTCCCCGGGGGCGGGGGGCTACACCTTC.

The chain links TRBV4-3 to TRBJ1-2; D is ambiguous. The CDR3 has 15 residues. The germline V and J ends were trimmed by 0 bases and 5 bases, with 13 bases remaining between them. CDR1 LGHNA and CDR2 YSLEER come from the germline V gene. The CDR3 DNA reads TGCGCCAGCAGCCAAGACGCCCTCCCACGTTATGGCTACACCTTC. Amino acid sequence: CASSQDALPRYGYTF.

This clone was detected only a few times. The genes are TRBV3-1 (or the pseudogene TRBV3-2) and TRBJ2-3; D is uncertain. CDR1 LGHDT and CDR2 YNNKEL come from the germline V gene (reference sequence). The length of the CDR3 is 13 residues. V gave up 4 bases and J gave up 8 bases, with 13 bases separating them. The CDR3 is CASSPTTPGTQYF. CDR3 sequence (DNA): TGTGCCAGCAGCCCGACCACCCCAGGTACGCAGTATTTT.

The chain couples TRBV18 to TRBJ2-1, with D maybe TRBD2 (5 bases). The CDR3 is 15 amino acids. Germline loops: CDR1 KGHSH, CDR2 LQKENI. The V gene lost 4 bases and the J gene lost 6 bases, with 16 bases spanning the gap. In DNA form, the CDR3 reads TGTGCCAGCTCACTGAAACTAGATTTGGGCAATGAGCAGTTCTTC. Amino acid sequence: CASSLKLDLGNEQFF.

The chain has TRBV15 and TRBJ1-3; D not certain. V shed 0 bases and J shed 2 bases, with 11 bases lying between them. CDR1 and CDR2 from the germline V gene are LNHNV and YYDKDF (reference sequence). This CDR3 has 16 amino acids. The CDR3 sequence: CATSRDLGLPGNTIYF. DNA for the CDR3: TGTGCCACCAGCAGAGATTTAGGGCTCCCTGGAAACACCATATATTTT.

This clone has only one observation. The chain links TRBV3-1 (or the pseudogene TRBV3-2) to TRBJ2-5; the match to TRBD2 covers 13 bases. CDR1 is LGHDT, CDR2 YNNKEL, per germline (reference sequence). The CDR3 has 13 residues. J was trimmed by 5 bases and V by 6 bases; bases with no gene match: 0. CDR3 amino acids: CASRLAGGETQYF. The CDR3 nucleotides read TGTGCCAGCAGACTAGCGGGGGGGGAGACCCAGTACTTC.

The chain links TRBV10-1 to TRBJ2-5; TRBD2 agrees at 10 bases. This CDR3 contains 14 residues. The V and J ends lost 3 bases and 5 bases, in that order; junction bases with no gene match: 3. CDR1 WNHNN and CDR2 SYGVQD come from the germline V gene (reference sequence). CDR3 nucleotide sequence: TGCGCCAGCAGTGATGGACTAGCGGTGGAGACCCAGTACTTC. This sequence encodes CASSDGLAVETQYF.

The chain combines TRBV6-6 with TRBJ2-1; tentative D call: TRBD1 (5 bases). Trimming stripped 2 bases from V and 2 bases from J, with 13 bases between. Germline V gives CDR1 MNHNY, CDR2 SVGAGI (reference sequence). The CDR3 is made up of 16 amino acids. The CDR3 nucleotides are TGTGCCAGCAGTTACGGGGTGGGGCGCACCTACAATGAGCAGTTCTTC. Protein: CASSYGVGRTYNEQFF.

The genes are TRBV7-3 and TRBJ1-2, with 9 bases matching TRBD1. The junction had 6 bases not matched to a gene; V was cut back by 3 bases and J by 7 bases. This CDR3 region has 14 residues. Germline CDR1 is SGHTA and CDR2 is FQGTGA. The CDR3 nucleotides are TGTGCCAGCAGCTTGGAACAGGGGGCCGCTGGCTACACCTTC. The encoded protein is CASSLEQGAAGYTF.

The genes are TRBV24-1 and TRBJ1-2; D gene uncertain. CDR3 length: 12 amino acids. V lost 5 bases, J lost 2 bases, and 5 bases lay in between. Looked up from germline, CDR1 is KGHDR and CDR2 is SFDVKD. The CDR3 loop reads CATSVGNYGYTF. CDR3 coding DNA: TGTGCCACCAGTGTGGGGAACTATGGCTACACCTTC.

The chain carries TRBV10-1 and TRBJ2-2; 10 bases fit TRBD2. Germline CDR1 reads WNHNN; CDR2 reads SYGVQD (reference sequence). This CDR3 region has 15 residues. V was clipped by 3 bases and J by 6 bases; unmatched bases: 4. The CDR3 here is CASSDVLAGPGELFF. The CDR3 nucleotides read TGCGCCAGCAGTGACGTACTAGCGGGACCCGGGGAGCTGTTTTTT.

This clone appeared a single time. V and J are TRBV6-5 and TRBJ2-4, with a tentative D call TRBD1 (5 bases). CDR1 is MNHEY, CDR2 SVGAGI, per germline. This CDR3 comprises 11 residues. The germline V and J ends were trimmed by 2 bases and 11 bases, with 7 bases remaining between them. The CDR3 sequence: CASSYGAVQYF. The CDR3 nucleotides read TGTGCCAGCAGTTACGGGGCCGTTCAGTACTTC.

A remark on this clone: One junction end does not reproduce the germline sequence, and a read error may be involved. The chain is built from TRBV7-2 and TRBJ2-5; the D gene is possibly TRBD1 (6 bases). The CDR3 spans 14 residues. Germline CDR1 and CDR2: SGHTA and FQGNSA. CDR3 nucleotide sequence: TGTGCCAGCAGCTTAGTCTGGGGGCAAGGGACCCAGTACTTC. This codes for CASSLVWGQGTQYF.

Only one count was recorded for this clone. The DNA of the CDR3 is TGCGCCAGCAGGAAGCTAGCGGGGGGCATTACCGGGGAGCTGTTTTTT. Protein sequence: CASRKLAGGITGELFF. The chain has TRBV5-1 and TRBJ2-2; the match to TRBD2 covers 11 bases. This CDR3 has 16 amino acids. Losses at the gene ends were 5 bases for V and 5 bases for J; bases not matched to a gene: 8. Germline CDR1 SGHRS, CDR2 YFSETQ.